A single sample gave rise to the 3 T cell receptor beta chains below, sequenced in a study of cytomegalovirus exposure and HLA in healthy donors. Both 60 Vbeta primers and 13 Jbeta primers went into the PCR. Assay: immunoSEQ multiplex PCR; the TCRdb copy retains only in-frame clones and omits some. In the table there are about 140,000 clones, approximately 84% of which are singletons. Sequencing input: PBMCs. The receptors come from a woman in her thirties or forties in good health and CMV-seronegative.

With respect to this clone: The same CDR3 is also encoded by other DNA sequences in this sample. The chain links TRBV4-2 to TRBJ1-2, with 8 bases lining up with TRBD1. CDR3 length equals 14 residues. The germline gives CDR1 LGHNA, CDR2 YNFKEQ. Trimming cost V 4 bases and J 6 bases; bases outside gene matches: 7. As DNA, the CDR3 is TGTGCCAGCAGCCCAGGGCCAGGGGGCGATGGCTACACCTTC. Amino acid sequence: CASSPGPGGDGYTF.

The DNA for the CDR3 is TGTGCCATCAGTGAGTCGACGGGGGGCCCGACAGATACGCAGTATTTT. It specifies CAISESTGGPTDTQYF. This chain connects TRBV10-3 to TRBJ2-3, with D possibly being TRBD2 (7 bases). The CDR3 has 16 amino acids. Looked up from germline, CDR1 is ENHRY and CDR2 is SYGVKD. The germline V and J ends were trimmed by 0 bases and 3 bases, with 13 bases remaining between them.

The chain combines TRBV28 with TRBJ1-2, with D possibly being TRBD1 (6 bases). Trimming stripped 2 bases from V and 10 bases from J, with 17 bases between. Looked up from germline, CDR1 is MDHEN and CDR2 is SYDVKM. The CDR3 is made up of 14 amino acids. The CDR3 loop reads CASSLLIRDINYTF. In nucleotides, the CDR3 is TGTGCCAGCAGTTTACTAATCCGGGACATAAACTACACCTTC.